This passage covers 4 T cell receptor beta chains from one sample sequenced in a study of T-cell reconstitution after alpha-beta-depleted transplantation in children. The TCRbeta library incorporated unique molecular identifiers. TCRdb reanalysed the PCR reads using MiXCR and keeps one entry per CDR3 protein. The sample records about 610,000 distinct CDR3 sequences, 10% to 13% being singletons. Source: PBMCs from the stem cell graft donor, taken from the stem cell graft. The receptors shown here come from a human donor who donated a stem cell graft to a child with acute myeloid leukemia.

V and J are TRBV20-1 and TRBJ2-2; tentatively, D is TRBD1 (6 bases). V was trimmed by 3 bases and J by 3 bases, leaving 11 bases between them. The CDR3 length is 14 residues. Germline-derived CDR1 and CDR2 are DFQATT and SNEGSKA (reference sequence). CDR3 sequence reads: CSASLGQYTGELFF. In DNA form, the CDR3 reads TGCAGTGCTAGCCTCGGACAGTACACCGGGGAGCTGTTTTTT.

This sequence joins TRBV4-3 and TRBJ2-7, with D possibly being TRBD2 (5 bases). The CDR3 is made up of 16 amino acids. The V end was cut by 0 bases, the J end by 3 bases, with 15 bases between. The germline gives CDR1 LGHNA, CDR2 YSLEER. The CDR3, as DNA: TGCGCCAGCAGCCAAGATTCCGTACTAGAAGGCTACGAGCAGTACTTC. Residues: CASSQDSVLEGYEQYF.

CDR3 region: CATSTRTLNTEAFF. The CDR3, as DNA: TGTGCCACCAGCACGAGGACACTGAACACTGAAGCTTTCTTT. V gene TRBV15 combines with J gene TRBJ1-1, with D possibly matching TRBD1 (5 bases). This CDR3 comprises 14 residues. Germline CDR1 reads LNHNV; CDR2 reads YYDKDF (reference sequence). Between the trimmed V and J ends, which lost 4 bases and 0 bases, there was a span of 9 bases.

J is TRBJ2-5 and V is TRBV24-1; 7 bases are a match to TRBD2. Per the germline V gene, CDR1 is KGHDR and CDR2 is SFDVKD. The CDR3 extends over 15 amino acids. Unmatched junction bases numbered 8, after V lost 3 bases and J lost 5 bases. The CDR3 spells CATSDLRGGYETQYF. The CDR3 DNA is TGTGCCACCAGTGATCTCCGCGGGGGTTATGAGACCCAGTACTTC.